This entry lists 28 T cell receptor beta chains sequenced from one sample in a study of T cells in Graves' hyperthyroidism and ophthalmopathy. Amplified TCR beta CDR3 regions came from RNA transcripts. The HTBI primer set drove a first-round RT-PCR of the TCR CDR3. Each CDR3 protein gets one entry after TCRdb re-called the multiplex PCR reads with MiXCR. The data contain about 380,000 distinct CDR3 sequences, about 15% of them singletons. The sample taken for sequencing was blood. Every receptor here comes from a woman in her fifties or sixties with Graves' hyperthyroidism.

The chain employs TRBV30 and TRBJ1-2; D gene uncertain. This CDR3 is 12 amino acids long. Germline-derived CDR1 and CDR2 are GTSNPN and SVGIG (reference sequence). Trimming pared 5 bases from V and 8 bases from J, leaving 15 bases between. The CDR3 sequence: CAWAGRQGGYTF. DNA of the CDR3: TGTGCCTGGGCCGGCAGGCAAGGGGGCTACACCTTC.

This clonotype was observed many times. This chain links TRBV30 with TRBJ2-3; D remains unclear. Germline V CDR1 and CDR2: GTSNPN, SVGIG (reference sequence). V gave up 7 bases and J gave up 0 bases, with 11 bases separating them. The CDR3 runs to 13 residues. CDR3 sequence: CAFRARSTDTQYF. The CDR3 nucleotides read TGTGCCTTCCGGGCCCGAAGCACAGATACGCAGTATTTT.

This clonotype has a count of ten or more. CDR3 amino acids: CASIPSEAFF. CDR3 coding DNA: TGTGCCAGCATCCCATCTGAAGCTTTCTTT. This chain joins TRBV6-2 or TRBV6-3 and TRBJ1-1; D is unclear. The CDR3 sequence is 10 residues long. Trimming left V 7 bases short and J 6 bases short, with 6 bases between. Germline loops: CDR1 MNHEY, CDR2 SVGEGT.

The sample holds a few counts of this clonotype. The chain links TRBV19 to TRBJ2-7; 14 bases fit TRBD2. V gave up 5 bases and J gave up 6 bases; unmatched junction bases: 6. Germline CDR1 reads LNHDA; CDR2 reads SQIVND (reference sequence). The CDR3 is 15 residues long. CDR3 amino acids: CASSPGLAGVAEQYF. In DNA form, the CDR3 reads TGTGCCAGTAGTCCGGGACTAGCGGGAGTCGCCGAGCAGTACTTC.

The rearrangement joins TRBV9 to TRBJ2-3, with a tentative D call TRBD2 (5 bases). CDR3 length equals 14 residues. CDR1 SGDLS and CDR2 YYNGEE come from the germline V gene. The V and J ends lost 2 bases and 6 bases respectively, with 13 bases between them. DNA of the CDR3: TGTGCCAGCAGCGTCAGGACCCGCGGGGATACGCAGTATTTT. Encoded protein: CASSVRTRGDTQYF. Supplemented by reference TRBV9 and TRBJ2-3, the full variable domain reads DSGVTQTPKHLITATGQRVTLRCSPRSGDLSVYWYQQSLDQGLQFLIQYYNGEERAKGNILERFSAQQFPDLHSELNLSSLELGDSALYFCASSVRTRGDTQYFGPGTRLTVL.

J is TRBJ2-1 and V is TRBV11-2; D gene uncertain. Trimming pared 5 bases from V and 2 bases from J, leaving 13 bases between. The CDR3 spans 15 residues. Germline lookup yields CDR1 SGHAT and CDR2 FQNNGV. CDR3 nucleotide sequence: TGTGCCAGCAGCGCTAGGACCAGCACCTACAATGAGCAGTTCTTC. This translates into CASSARTSTYNEQFF. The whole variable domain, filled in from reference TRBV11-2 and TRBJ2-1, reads EAGVAQSPRYKIIEKRQSVAFWCNPISGHATLYWYQQILGQGPKLLIQFQNNGVVDDSQLPKDRFSAERLKGVDSTLKIQPAKLEDSAVYLCASSARTSTYNEQFFGPGTRLTVL.

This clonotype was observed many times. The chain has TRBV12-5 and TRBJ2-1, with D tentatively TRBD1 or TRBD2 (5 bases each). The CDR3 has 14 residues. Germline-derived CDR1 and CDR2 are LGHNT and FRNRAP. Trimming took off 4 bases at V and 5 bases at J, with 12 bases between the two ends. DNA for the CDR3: TGTGCTAGTGGTTCCACCGGGACGGACAATGAGCAGTTCTTC. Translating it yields CASGSTGTDNEQFF.

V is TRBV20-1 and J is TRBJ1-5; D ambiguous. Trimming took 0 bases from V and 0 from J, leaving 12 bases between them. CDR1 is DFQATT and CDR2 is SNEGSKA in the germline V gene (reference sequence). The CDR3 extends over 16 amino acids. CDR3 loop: CSAREAELYSNQPQHF. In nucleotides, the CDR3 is TGCAGTGCTAGAGAAGCCGAACTCTATAGCAATCAGCCCCAGCATTTT.

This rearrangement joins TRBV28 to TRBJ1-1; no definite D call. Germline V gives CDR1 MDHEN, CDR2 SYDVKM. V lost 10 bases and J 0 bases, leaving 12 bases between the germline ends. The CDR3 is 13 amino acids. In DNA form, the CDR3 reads TGTGCCAACCCACTGCGACTGAACACTGAAGCTTTCTTT. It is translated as CANPLRLNTEAFF.

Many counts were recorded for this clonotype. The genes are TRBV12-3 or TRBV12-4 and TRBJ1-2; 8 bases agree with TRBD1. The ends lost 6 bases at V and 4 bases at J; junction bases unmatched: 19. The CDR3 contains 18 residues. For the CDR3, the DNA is TGTGCCAGCAGCGGACAGGGTGGAGGGAGTGAGTACGGCTATGGCTACACCTTC. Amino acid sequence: CASSGQGGGSEYGYGYTF.

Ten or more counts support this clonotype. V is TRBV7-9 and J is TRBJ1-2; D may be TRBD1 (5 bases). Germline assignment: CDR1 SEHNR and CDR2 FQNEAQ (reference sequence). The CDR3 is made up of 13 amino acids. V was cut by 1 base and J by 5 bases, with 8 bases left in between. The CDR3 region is CASSLDEGYGYTF. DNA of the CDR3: TGTGCCAGCAGCTTAGACGAGGGGTATGGCTACACCTTC.

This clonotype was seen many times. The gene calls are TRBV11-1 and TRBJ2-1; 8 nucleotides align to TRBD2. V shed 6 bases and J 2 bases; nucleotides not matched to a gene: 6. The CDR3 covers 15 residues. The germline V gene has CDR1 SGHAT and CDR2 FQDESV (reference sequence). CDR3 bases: TGTGCCAGCAGAAGCACGGGACTAGCCTACAATGAGCAGTTCTTC. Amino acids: CASRSTGLAYNEQFF.

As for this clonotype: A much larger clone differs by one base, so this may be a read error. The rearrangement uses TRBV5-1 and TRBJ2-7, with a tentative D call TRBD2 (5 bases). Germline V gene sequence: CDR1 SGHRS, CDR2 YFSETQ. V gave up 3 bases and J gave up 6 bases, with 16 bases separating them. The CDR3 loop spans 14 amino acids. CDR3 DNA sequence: TGCGCCAGCAGCTCGGCATGGACTGGCTGCGAGCAGTACTTC. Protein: CASSSAWTGCEQYF.

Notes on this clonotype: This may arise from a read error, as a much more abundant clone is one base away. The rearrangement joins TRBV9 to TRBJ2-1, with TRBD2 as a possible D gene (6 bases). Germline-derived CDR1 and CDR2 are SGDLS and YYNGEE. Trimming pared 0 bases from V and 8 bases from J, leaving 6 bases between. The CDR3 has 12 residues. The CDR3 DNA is TGTGCCAGCAGCGTAGGGGGGGATGAGCAGTTCTTC. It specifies CASSVGGDEQFF.

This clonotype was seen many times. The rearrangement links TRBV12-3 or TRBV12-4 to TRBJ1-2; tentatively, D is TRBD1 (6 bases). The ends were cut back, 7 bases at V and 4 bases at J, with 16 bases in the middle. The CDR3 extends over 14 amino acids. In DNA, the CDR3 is TGTGCCAGCAACCCCGTGGGGGGCAGCTATGGCTACACCTTC. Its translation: CASNPVGGSYGYTF.

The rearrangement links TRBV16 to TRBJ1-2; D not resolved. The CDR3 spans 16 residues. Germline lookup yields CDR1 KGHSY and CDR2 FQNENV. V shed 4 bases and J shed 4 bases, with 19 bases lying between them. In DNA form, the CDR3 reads TGTGCCAGCAGCCCACAGACCCCCTTGGTGGGCTATGGCTACACCTTC. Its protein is CASSPQTPLVGYGYTF. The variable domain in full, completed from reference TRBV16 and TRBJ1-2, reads GEEVAQTPKHLVRGEGQKAKLYCAPIKGHSYVFWYQQVLKNEFKFLISFQNENVFDETGMPKERFSAKCLPNSPCSLEIQATKLEDSAVYFCASSPQTPLVGYGYTFGSGTRLTVV.

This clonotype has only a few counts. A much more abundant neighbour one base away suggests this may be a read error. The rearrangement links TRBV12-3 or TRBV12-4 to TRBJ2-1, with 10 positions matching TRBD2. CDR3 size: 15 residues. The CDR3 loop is CASSLTSGRDNGQFF. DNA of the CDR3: TGTGCCAGCAGTTTGACAAGCGGGAGGGACAATGGGCAGTTCTTC.

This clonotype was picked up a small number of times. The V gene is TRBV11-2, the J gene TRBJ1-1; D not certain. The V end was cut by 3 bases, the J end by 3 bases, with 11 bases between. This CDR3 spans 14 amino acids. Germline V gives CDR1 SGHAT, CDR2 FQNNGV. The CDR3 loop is CASSFRGVDTEAFF. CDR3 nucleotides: TGTGCCAGCAGCTTCCGCGGGGTGGACACTGAAGCTTTCTTT.

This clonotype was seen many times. The CDR3 DNA reads as TGTGCCAGCTCACTGAGACAGGGATTTGAGGGGAACACTGAAGCTTTCTTT. This gives the protein CASSLRQGFEGNTEAFF. J is TRBJ1-1 and V is TRBV18; 7 nucleotides line up with TRBD1. The J segment lost 1 base and the V segment lost 4 bases, leaving 12 bases of the junction unmatched. Germline V gene lookup returns CDR1 KGHSH and CDR2 LQKENI. The CDR3 spans 17 residues.

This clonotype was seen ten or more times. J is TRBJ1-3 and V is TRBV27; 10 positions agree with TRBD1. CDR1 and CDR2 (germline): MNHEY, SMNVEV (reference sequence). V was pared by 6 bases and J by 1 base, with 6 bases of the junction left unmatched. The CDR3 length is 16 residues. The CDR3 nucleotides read TGTGCCAGCAGACGACAGGGGGCTCCGTCTGGAAACACCATATATTTT. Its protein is CASRRQGAPSGNTIYF.

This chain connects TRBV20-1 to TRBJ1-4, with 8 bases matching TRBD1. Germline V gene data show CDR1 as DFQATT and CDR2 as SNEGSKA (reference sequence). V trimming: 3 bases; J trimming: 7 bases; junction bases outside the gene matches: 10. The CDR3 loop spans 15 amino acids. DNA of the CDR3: TGCAGTGCTAGTCGCGGACAGGGCTCGGCTGAAAAACTGTTTTTT. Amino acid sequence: CSASRGQGSAEKLFF.

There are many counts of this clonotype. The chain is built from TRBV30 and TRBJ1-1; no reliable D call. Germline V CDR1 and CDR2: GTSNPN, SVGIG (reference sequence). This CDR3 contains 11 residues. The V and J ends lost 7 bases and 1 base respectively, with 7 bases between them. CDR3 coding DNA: TGTGCCTTGGGGTGGAACACTGAAGCTTTCTTT. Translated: CALGWNTEAFF.

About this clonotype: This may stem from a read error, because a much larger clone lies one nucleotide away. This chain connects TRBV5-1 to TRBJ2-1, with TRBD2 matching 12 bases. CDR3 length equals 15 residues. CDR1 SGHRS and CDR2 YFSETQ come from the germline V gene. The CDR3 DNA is TGCGCCAGCGGCTTGACTAGCGGGAGTAGGGGTGAGCAGTTCTTC. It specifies CASGLTSGSRGEQFF. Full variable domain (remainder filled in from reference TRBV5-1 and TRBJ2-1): KAGVTQTPRYLIKTRGQQVTLSCSPISGHRSVSWYQQTPGQGLQFLFEYFSETQRNKGNFPGRFSGRQFSNSRSEMNVSTLELGDSALYLCASGLTSGSRGEQFFGPGTRLTVL.

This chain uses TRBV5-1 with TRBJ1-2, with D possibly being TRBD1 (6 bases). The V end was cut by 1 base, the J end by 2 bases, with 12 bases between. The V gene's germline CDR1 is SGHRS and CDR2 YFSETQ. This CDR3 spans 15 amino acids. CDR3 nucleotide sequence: TGCGCCAGCAGCTTGATGGGCACAGGGAACTATGGCTACACCTTC. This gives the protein CASSLMGTGNYGYTF.

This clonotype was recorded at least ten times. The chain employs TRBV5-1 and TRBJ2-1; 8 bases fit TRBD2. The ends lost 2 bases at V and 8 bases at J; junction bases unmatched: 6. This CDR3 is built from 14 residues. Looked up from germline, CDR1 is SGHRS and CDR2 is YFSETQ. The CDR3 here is CASSLSGSPDEQFF. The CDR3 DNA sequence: TGCGCCAGCAGCTTAAGCGGGAGCCCGGATGAGCAGTTCTTC. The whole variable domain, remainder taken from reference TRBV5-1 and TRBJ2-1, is KAGVTQTPRYLIKTRGQQVTLSCSPISGHRSVSWYQQTPGQGLQFLFEYFSETQRNKGNFPGRFSGRQFSNSRSEMNVSTLELGDSALYLCASSLSGSPDEQFFGPGTRLTVL.

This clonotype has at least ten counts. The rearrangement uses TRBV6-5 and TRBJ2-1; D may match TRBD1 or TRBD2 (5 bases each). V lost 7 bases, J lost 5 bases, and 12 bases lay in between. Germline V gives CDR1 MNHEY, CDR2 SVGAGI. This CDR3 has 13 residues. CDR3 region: CASKRGRHNEQFF. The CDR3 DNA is TGTGCCAGCAAGAGGGGACGGCACAATGAGCAGTTCTTC.

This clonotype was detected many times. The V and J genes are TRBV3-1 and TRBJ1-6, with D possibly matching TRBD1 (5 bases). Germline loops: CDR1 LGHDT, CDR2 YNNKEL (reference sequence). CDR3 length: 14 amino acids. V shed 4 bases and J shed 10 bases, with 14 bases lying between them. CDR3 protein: CASSPGTGPSPLHF. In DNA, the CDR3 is TGTGCCAGCAGCCCCGGTACAGGACCGTCACCCCTCCACTTT.

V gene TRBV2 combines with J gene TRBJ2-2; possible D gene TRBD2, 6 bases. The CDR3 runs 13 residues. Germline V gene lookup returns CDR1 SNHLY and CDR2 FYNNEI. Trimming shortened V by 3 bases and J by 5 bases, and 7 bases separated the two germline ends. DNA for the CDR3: TGTGCCAGCAGTGAGCGGGGTACCGGGGAGCTGTTTTTT. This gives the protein CASSERGTGELFF.